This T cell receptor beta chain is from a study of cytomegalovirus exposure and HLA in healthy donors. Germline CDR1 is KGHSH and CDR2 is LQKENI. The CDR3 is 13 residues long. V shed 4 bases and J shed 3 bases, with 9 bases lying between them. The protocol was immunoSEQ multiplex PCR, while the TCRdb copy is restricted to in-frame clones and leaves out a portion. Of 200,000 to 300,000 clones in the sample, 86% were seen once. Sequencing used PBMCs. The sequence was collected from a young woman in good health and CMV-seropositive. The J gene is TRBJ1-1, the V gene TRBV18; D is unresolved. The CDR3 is CASSRNPDTEAFF. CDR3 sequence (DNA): TGTGCCAGCTCACGCAATCCGGACACTGAAGCTTTCTTT.